These 20 T cell receptor beta chains came from one sample sequenced in a study of CD8 T cells in ankylosing spondylitis. TCRdb re-analysed the 5' RACE reads in MiXCR, keeping a single row per CDR3 protein. The sample lists some 220,000 distinct CDR3 sequences; approximately 8.4% were seen once. The sample consisted of blood, either unsorted or a sorted T cell fraction (not recorded which). These receptors were obtained from a female donor with ankylosing spondylitis or in good health (not recorded which).

This clonotype was found many times. The V gene is TRBV4-1, the J gene TRBJ2-2; the D is unclear. The CDR3 loop spans 14 amino acids. Germline V gene lookup returns CDR1 MGHRA and CDR2 YSYEKL. V shed 5 bases and J shed 1 base, with 8 bases lying between them. Here the CDR3 reads CASSTQQNTGELFF. CDR3 DNA sequence: TGCGCCAGCAGCACTCAGCAGAACACCGGGGAGCTGTTTTTT.

The table lists this clonotype with a few counts. V gene TRBV11-2 combines with J gene TRBJ2-1, with D uncertain. Looked up from germline, CDR1 is SGHAT and CDR2 is FQNNGV. V was cut by 1 base and J by 8 bases, with 9 bases left in between. This CDR3 spans 13 amino acids. CDR3 in amino acids: CASSLGQGYEQFF. For the CDR3, the DNA is TGTGCCAGCAGCTTAGGTCAAGGATATGAGCAGTTCTTC.

This chain's CDR3 is CASSPGGSSKSDTQYF. The CDR3 DNA follows: TGTGCCAGCAGCCCAGGGGGGTCTTCAAAGTCAGATACGCAGTATTTT. The V gene is TRBV7-9, the J gene TRBJ2-3; the D gene is possibly TRBD1 (7 bases). From germline, CDR1 is SEHNR and CDR2 FQNEAQ (reference sequence). Trimming took 5 bases from V and 4 from J, leaving 19 bases between them. The CDR3 loop spans 16 amino acids.

The genes are TRBV5-5 and TRBJ2-3, with D possibly being TRBD1 (5 bases). CDR3 length: 13 amino acids. Germline lookup yields CDR1 SGHKS and CDR2 YYEKEE (reference sequence). The V end lost 4 bases, the J end lost 6 bases, and 12 bases lay between the germline ends. CDR3 sequence: CASSSYPGDTQYF. CDR3 DNA: TGTGCCAGCAGCAGCTATCCAGGGGATACGCAGTATTTT.

This clonotype appeared many times. This chain uses TRBV15 with TRBJ2-3; 15 bases line up with TRBD2. V lost 5 bases, J lost 3 bases, and 9 bases stayed unmatched. The V gene's germline CDR1 is LNHNV and CDR2 YYDKDF (reference sequence). The CDR3 is made up of 18 amino acids. CDR3 DNA sequence: TGTGCCACCAGCGATCGCCTTGGGACTAGCGGGAGGACAGATACGCAGTATTTT. Translated: CATSDRLGTSGRTDTQYF.

In this sample, this clonotype turned up many times. V is TRBV5-5 and J is TRBJ2-7; 12 bases agree with TRBD1. The V gene end was trimmed by 2 bases and the J gene end by 5 bases; junction bases not matched to a gene: 5. CDR1 and CDR2 from the germline V gene are SGHKS and YYEKEE (reference sequence). This CDR3 is built from 15 residues. CDR3 sequence (DNA): TGTGCCAGCAGCTTCTCCGGGACAGGGGGCGACGAGCAGTACTTC. Residues: CASSFSGTGGDEQYF. The full variable domain, rest sourced from reference TRBV5-5 and TRBJ2-7, is DAGVTQSPTHLIKTRGQQVTLRCSPISGHKSVSWYQQVLGQGPQFIFQYYEKEERGRGNFPDRFSARQFPNYSSELNVNALLLGDSALYLCASSFSGTGGDEQYFGPGTRLTVT.

The sample holds many counts of this clonotype. The CDR3 loop is CSARVGGGAVGYTF. For the CDR3, the DNA is TGCAGTGCTAGAGTTGGAGGGGGCGCGGTTGGCTACACCTTC. J is TRBJ1-2 and V is TRBV20-1, with TRBD1 matching 7 bases. J gave up 7 bases and V 1 base, and 9 bases lay outside the gene matches. The germline gives CDR1 DFQATT, CDR2 SNEGSKA (reference sequence). This CDR3 has 14 amino acids.

This clonotype has ten or more counts. The gene calls are TRBV5-5 and TRBJ2-1; 7 nucleotides align to TRBD1. V lost 4 bases and J lost 7; bases outside the gene matches: 8. CDR3 length equals 14 residues. The V gene's germline CDR1 is SGHKS and CDR2 YYEKEE (reference sequence). CDR3 sequence reads: CASSPQGVDNEQFF. The CDR3 DNA reads as TGTGCCAGCAGCCCGCAGGGGGTCGATAATGAGCAGTTCTTC. The variable domain in full, completed from reference TRBV5-5 and TRBJ2-1, reads DAGVTQSPTHLIKTRGQQVTLRCSPISGHKSVSWYQQVLGQGPQFIFQYYEKEERGRGNFPDRFSARQFPNYSSELNVNALLLGDSALYLCASSPQGVDNEQFFGPGTRLTVL.

This clonotype was observed at least ten times. The rearrangement uses TRBV6-5 and TRBJ2-2; 11 bases match TRBD1. V was pared by 4 bases and J by 4 bases, with 2 bases of the junction left unmatched. Looked up from germline, CDR1 is MNHEY and CDR2 is SVGAGI. The CDR3 has 15 residues. The CDR3 DNA is TGTGCCAGCAGTTTGGGACAGGGGGGCACCGGGGAGCTGTTTTTT. It specifies CASSLGQGGTGELFF.

In the case of this clonotype: One end of the junction is discordant with germline, which a read error may explain. The chain has TRBV7-6 and TRBJ2-5; D may be TRBD2 (6 bases). Germline lookup yields CDR1 SGHVS and CDR2 FNYEAQ. The CDR3 is made up of 17 amino acids. The CDR3, as DNA: TGTGCCAGCAGCCCCGCCGTTGCGGGATCGGTCCAAAAGACCCAGTACTTC. Protein product: CASSPAVAGSVQKTQYF.

This clonotype was recorded at least ten times. This rearrangement joins TRBV6-5 to TRBJ2-5; D is undetermined. Looked up from germline, CDR1 is MNHEY and CDR2 is SVGAGI. The CDR3 extends over 14 amino acids. V lost 0 bases to trimming and J lost 1 base, with 6 bases between them. As DNA, the CDR3 is TGTGCCAGCAGTTACTCGCGGCTCCAAGAGACCCAGTACTTC. This encodes CASSYSRLQETQYF.

The chain has TRBV6-4 and TRBJ2-1, with 8 bases fitting TRBD2. Looked up from germline, CDR1 is MRHNA and CDR2 is SNTAGT. The CDR3 loop spans 15 amino acids. The J segment lost 4 bases and the V segment lost 3 bases, leaving 5 bases of the junction unmatched. CDR3 loop: CASSERASGYNEQFF. CDR3 nucleotides: TGTGCCAGCAGTGAACGGGCTAGCGGGTACAATGAGCAGTTCTTC.

This clonotype occurred many times. The chain joins TRBV12-3 or TRBV12-4 to TRBJ2-1, with 14 bases aligning to TRBD2. V dropped 3 bases and J dropped 3; count of bases not matched to a gene: 1. The CDR3 contains 16 residues. Here the CDR3 DNA reads TGTGCCAGCAGTTTGACTAGCGGGAGGGACTACAATGAGCAGTTCTTC. This sequence encodes CASSLTSGRDYNEQFF.

This clonotype was observed at least ten times. V gene TRBV5-4 combines with J gene TRBJ2-3; 10 nucleotides match TRBD2. V lost 4 bases, J lost 1 base, and 3 bases stayed unmatched. Germline CDR1 SGHNT, CDR2 YYREEE (reference sequence). The CDR3 has 15 residues. CDR3 nucleotides: TGTGCCAGCAGCCCCGGGACTAGCGGCACAGATACGCAGTATTTT. As protein: CASSPGTSGTDTQYF.

This clonotype was seen ten or more times. The J gene is TRBJ2-3, the V gene TRBV29-1; 7 nucleotides line up with TRBD2. The trim removed 6 bases at V and 5 bases at J, leaving 8 bases unmatched. Germline V gives CDR1 SQVTM, CDR2 ANQGSEA. The CDR3 sequence is 13 residues long. The CDR3: CSVPSGSLDTQYF. The CDR3 DNA sequence: TGCAGCGTGCCTAGCGGTTCCTTAGATACGCAGTATTTT.

The V gene is TRBV7-2, the J gene TRBJ1-5, with D possibly matching TRBD1 (6 bases). This CDR3 contains 16 residues. The V gene lost 4 bases and the J gene lost 5 bases, with 18 bases spanning the gap. Germline loops: CDR1 SGHTA, CDR2 FQGNSA. The CDR3 loop is CASSWTGTQNHQPQHF. The CDR3 coding sequence is TGTGCCAGCAGCTGGACCGGGACACAAAATCATCAGCCCCAGCATTTT.

This clonotype appeared many times. The rearrangement uses TRBV30 and TRBJ2-7; weak D call: TRBD2 (5 bases). CDR1 is GTSNPN and CDR2 is SVGIG in the germline V gene (reference sequence). The V and J ends lost 2 bases and 3 bases respectively, with 11 bases between them. The CDR3 consists of 13 residues. The CDR3, as DNA: TGTGCCTGGAGTAGCGGAACAAACTACGAGCAGTACTTC. Protein sequence: CAWSSGTNYEQYF.

This clonotype was found many times. The gene calls are TRBV6-2 or TRBV6-3 and TRBJ2-1, with 7 bases identical to TRBD2. This CDR3 contains 15 residues. Per the germline V gene, CDR1 is MNHEY and CDR2 is SVGEGT. J was trimmed by 1 base and V by 7 bases; bases with no gene match: 7. The CDR3 nucleotides read TGTGCCAGCAAAGAGAGCGGGACGTCCTACAATGAGCAGTTCTTC. Its translation is CASKESGTSYNEQFF.

This clonotype was seen repeatedly, ten times or more. The chain recombines TRBV7-9 with TRBJ1-4; D gene unclear. Germline values: CDR1 SEHNR, CDR2 FQNEAQ (reference sequence). This CDR3 region has 12 residues. Trimming took 4 bases from V and 4 from J, leaving 4 bases between them. Here the CDR3 DNA reads TGTGCCAGCAGCTCCATTAATGAAAAACTGTTTTTT. This translates into CASSSINEKLFF.

The chain couples TRBV6-2 or TRBV6-3 to TRBJ2-7, with 7 bases matching TRBD1. This CDR3 region has 15 residues. V was pared by 8 bases and J by 4 bases, with 14 bases of the junction left unmatched. The V gene's germline CDR1 is MNHEY and CDR2 SVGEGT. The CDR3 loop is CASGLFRGSRYEQYF. As DNA, the CDR3 is TGTGCCAGCGGCTTGTTCAGGGGGAGTCGATACGAGCAGTACTTC.